This TCR beta chain was found in a study of blood T cell repertoires in COVID-19. The V and J ends lost 1 base and 5 bases respectively, with 11 bases between them. Germline assignment: CDR1 SGHTA and CDR2 FQGNSA. The CDR3 spans 14 residues. This clone was seen a few times. Repertoires were generated with immunoSEQ multiplex PCR, while TCRdb's copy carries only in-frame clones and drops some. Among under 200,000 clones listed, roughly 78% were seen once. Material for sequencing was peripheral blood. The receptor was isolated from a man aged 70 or older with active or convalescent COVID-19. The rearrangement joins TRBV7-2 to TRBJ1-2; D unresolved. CDR3 coding DNA: TGTGCCAGCAGCTTAGGGAGCCCTGGATATGGCTACACCTTC. Translating gives CASSLGSPGYGYTF.